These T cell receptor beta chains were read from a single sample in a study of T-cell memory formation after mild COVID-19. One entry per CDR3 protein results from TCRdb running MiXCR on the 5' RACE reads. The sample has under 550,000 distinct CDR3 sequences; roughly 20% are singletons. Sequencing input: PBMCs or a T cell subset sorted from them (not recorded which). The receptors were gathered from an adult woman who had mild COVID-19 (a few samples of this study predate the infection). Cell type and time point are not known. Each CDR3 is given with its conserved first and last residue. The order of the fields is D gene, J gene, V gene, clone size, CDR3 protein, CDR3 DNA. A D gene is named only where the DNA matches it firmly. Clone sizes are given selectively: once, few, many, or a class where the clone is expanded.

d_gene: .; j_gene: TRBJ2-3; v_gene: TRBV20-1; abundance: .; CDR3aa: CSARERGPTDTQYF; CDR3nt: TGCAGTGCTAGAGAGAGGGGACCCACAGATACGCAGTATTTT
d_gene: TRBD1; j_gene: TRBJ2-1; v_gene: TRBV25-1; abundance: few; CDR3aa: CASSATGVHEQFF; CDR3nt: TGTGCCAGCAGTGCAACAGGGGTGCATGAGCAGTTCTTC
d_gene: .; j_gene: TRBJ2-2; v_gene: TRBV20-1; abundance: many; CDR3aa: CSARGSYTGELFF; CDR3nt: TGCAGTGCTAGGGGCAGCTATACCGGGGAGCTGTTTTTT
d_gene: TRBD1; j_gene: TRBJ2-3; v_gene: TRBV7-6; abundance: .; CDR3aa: CASSLSTGGSDTQYF; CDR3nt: TGTGCCAGCAGCCTTTCTACAGGGGGCTCAGATACGCAGTATTTT
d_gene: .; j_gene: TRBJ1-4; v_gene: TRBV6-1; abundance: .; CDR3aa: CASSEALPRQGGNEKLFF; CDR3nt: TGTGCCAGCAGTGAAGCGCTTCCGAGGCAGGGTGGAAATGAAAAACTGTTTTTT
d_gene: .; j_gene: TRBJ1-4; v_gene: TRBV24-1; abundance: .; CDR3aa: CATSDRTRDGFEKLFF; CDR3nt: TGTGCCACCAGTGACAGAACCCGGGACGGATTTGAAAAACTGTTTTTT
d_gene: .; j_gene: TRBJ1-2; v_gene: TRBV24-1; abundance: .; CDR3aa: CATSDLDGYYGYTF; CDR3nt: TGTGCCACCAGTGATTTGGACGGGTACTATGGCTACACCTTC
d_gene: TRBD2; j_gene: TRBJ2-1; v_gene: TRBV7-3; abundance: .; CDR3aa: CASSLFGKRDYNEQFF; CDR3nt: TGTGCCAGCAGCTTATTTGGTAAGCGGGACTACAATGAGCAGTTCTTC
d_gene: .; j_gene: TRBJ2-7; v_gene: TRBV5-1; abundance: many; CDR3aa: CASSLTGGYEQYF; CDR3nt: TGCGCCAGCAGCCTTACCGGGGGCTACGAGCAGTACTTC
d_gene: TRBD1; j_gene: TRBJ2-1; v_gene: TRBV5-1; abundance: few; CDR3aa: CASSRVQGNPSDEQFF; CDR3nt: TGCGCCAGCAGCCGAGTACAGGGGAACCCCTCGGATGAGCAGTTCTTC
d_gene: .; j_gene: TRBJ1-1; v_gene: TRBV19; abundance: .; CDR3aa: CASISDMNTEAFF; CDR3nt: TGTGCCAGTATATCGGATATGAACACTGAAGCTTTCTTT
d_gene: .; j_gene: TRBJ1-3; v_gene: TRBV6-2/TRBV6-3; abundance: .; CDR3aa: CASSYDGTSGNTIYF; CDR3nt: TGTGCCAGCAGTTACGACGGCACCTCTGGAAACACCATATATTTT
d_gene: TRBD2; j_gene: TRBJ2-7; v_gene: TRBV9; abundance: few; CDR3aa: CASSAGLAGASYEQYF; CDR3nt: TGTGCCAGCAGCGCTGGACTAGCGGGGGCCTCCTACGAGCAGTACTTC
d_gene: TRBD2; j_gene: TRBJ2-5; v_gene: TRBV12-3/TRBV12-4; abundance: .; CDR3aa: CASSRGTSGRAEETQYF; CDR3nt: TGTGCCAGCAGCCGTGGGACTAGCGGGAGGGCCGAAGAGACCCAGTACTTC
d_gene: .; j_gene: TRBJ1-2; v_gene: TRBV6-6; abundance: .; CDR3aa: CASSPREQTYGYTF; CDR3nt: TGTGCCAGCAGTCCCCGGGAACAGACTTATGGCTACACCTTC
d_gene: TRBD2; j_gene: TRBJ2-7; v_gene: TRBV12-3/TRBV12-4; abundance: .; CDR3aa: CASSPRLAGEQYF; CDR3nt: TGTGCCAGCAGTCCCAGACTAGCGGGGGAGCAGTACTTC
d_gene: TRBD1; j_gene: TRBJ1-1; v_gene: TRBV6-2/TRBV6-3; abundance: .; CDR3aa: CASRLTGRNTEAFF; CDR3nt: TGTGCCAGCAGGCTGACAGGGAGGAACACTGAAGCTTTCTTT
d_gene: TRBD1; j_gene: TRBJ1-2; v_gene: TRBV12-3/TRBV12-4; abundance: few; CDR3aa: CASSGQGALGYGYTF; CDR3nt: TGTGCCAGCAGTGGACAGGGGGCTCTAGGCTATGGCTACACCTTC
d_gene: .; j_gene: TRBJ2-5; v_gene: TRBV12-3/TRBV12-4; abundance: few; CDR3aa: CASRLGGPRQETQYF; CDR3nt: TGTGCCAGCAGATTAGGGGGACCACGGCAAGAGACCCAGTACTTC
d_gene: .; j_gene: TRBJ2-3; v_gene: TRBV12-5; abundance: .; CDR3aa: CASGLVIGGTTDTQYF; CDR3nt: TGTGCTAGTGGTTTGGTCATCGGCGGGACCACAGATACGCAGTATTTT
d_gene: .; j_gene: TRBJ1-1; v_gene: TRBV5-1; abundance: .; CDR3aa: CASSLYGMNTEAFF; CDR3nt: TGCGCCAGCAGCTTATACGGCATGAACACTGAAGCTTTCTTT
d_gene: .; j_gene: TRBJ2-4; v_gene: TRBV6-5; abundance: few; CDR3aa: CASSYGGAKNIQYF; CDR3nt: TGTGCCAGCAGTTATGGAGGGGCCAAAAACATTCAGTACTTC
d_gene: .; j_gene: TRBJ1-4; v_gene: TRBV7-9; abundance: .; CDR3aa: CASSFPGDEKLFF; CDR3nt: TGTGCCAGCAGCTTCCCAGGCGATGAAAAACTGTTTTTT
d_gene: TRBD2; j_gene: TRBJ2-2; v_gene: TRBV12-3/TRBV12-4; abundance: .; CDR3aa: CASSLGLSLNTGELFF; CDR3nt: TGTGCCAGCAGTCTGGGACTATCACTGAACACCGGGGAGCTGTTTTTT
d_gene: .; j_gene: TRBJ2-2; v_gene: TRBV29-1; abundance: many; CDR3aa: CSAFTTGNTGELFF; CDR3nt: TGCAGCGCTTTCACCACGGGGAACACCGGGGAGCTGTTTTTT
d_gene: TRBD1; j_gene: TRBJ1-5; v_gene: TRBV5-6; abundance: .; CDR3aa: CASSYWGQGASLSNQPQHF; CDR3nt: TGTGCCAGCAGCTATTGGGGGCAGGGGGCGTCCCTGAGCAATCAGCCCCAGCATTTT
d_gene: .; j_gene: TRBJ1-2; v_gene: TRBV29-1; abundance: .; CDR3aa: CSVPGSGGYTF; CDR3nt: TGCAGCGTTCCAGGCTCGGGGGGCTACACCTTC
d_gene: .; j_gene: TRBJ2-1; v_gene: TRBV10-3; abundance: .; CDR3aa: CAISAAFNNEQFF; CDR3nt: TGTGCCATCAGTGCAGCTTTTAACAATGAGCAGTTCTTC
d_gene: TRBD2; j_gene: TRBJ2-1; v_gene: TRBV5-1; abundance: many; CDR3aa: CASSRSAQRETYNEQFF; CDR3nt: TGCGCCAGCAGTCGAAGCGCCCAGCGGGAGACCTACAATGAGCAGTTCTTC
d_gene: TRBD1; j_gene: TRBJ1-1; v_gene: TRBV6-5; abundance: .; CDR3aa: CASSYDRVRDTEAFF; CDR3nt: TGTGCCAGCAGTTATGACAGGGTGAGGGACACTGAAGCTTTCTTT
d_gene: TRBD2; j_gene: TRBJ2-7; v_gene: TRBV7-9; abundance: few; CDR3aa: CASSLGGSWHEQYF; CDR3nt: TGTGCCAGCAGCTTAGGCGGGAGTTGGCACGAGCAGTACTTC
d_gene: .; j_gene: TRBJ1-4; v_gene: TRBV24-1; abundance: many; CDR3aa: CATSDPRSRDEKLFF; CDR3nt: TGTGCCACCAGTGACCCTCGGTCCCGAGATGAAAAACTGTTTTTT
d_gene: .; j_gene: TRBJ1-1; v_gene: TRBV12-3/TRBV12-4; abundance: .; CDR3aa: CASSLRRRREGWTEAFF; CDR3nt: TGTGCCAGCAGTTTGAGGCGCCGGCGAGAGGGTTGGACTGAAGCTTTCTTT